Below are 32 T cell receptor beta chains sequenced from a single sample in a study of CD8 T cells in ankylosing spondylitis. TCRdb used MiXCR to reprocess the 5' RACE reads, holding one entry per CDR3 protein. The sample yields 200,000 or so distinct CDR3 sequences, under 15% seen once. Sample: blood, either unsorted or a sorted T cell fraction (not recorded which). The receptor set was obtained from a female donor with ankylosing spondylitis or in good health (not recorded which).

This clonotype was found a few times. This chain links TRBV3-1 with TRBJ2-7; 7 bases match TRBD2. Germline values: CDR1 LGHDT, CDR2 YNNKEL (reference sequence). J was trimmed by 2 bases and V by 1 base; bases with no gene match: 2. CDR3 size: 14 residues. The CDR3 nucleotides read TGTGCCAGCAGCCAAGGAGCGGGACCCTACGAGCAGTACTTC. Its translation: CASSQGAGPYEQYF.

Note on this clonotype: One junction end does not reproduce the germline sequence, and a read error may be involved. The rearrangement uses TRBV30 and TRBJ2-2, with TRBD2 identical over 8 bases. Germline V gene data show CDR1 as GTSNPN and CDR2 as SVGIG (reference sequence). The length of the CDR3 is 10 residues. For the CDR3, the DNA is TGTGCCTCGACGTCGGGAGGGGGAGTTTTT. It encodes CASTSGGGVF.

This clonotype was seen only a few times. The genes are TRBV12-3 or TRBV12-4 and TRBJ2-7; 14 nucleotides agree with TRBD2. This CDR3 region has 16 residues. The ends lost 5 bases at V and 6 bases at J; junction bases unmatched: 9. The CDR3 DNA is TGTGCCAGCAGTCAGCCCGGACTAGCGGGAGGATTCGAGCAGTACTTC. Its translation: CASSQPGLAGGFEQYF.

Many counts were recorded for this clonotype. The chain employs TRBV4-3 and TRBJ2-7, with 7 bases lining up with TRBD2. The ends lost 5 bases at V and 5 bases at J; junction bases unmatched: 12. The CDR3 runs to 15 residues. Per germline, CDR1 LGHNA and CDR2 YSLEER. The CDR3 DNA follows: TGCGCCAGCAGCTTCCTTACCGCGGGAGAACACGAGCAGTACTTC. Amino acids: CASSFLTAGEHEQYF.

This chain connects TRBV3-1 to TRBJ2-7; tentatively, D is TRBD1 (5 bases). This CDR3 region has 13 residues. Trimming removed 4 bases from V and 5 bases from J, with 12 bases in between. Germline V gives CDR1 LGHDT, CDR2 YNNKEL (reference sequence). CDR3 DNA sequence: TGTGCCAGCAGCCTCAATTTAGGGGACGAGCAGTACTTC. It is translated as CASSLNLGDEQYF.

This clonotype was seen repeatedly, ten times or more. This rearrangement joins TRBV7-9 to TRBJ1-2; 7 nucleotides align to TRBD1. Losses at the gene ends were 3 bases for V and 6 bases for J; bases not matched to a gene: 1. This CDR3 comprises 12 residues. CDR1 SEHNR and CDR2 FQNEAQ come from the germline V gene (reference sequence). In nucleotides, the CDR3 is TGTGCCAGCAGCTTCACAGGGGATGGCTACACCTTC. It codes for CASSFTGDGYTF.

This clonotype was counted only a few times. The rearrangement uses TRBV6-2 or TRBV6-3 and TRBJ2-1; D not certain. The CDR3 loop spans 14 amino acids. Deletions cut 2 bases from V and 7 bases from J, with 12 bases between. Germline V gene lookup returns CDR1 MNHEY and CDR2 SVGEGT. The CDR3 bases are TGTGCCAGCAGTTACGTAACGAGTTGGAATGAGCAGTTCTTC. It is translated as CASSYVTSWNEQFF.

The chain recombines TRBV30 with TRBJ2-1; tentatively, D is TRBD2 (5 bases). V shed 6 bases and J shed 16 bases, with 19 bases lying between them. CDR1 and CDR2 from the germline V gene are GTSNPN and SVGIG (reference sequence). CDR3 size: 11 residues. CDR3 loop: CACSYARGKFF. The CDR3 coding sequence is TGTGCCTGTTCTTACGCTAGAGGGAAATTCTTC.

This clonotype appeared many times. J is TRBJ1-1 and V is TRBV14; D not resolved. CDR1 and CDR2 (germline): SGHDN, FVKESK. V shed 2 bases and J shed 5 bases, with 6 bases lying between them. This CDR3 comprises 12 residues. As DNA, the CDR3 is TGTGCCAGCAGCCAATCGTCGACTGAAGCTTTCTTT. Translation: CASSQSSTEAFF.

This clonotype was found many times. The chain couples TRBV7-3 to TRBJ2-2; 10 positions match TRBD2. The V gene end was trimmed by 5 bases and the J gene end by 5 bases; junction bases not matched to a gene: 5. This CDR3 region has 15 residues. Germline V gene lookup returns CDR1 SGHTA and CDR2 FQGTGA. CDR3 loop: CASSTSSGGTGELFF. The CDR3 DNA follows: TGTGCCAGCAGCACCTCTAGCGGGGGAACCGGGGAGCTGTTTTTT. Complete variable domain (other parts from reference TRBV7-3 and TRBJ2-2): GAGVSQTPSNKVTEKGKYVELRCDPISGHTALYWYRQSLGQGPEFLIYFQGTGAADDSGLPNDRFFAVRPEGSVSTLKIQRTERGDSAVYLCASSTSSGGTGELFFGEGSRLTVL.

V gene TRBV5-6 combines with J gene TRBJ2-1; D is ambiguous. CDR1 is SGHDT and CDR2 is YYEEEE in the germline V gene. The CDR3 runs to 15 residues. V lost 10 bases and J lost 8, with 25 bases in between. The CDR3 bases are TGTGCCGGAGCAGCTTATGGACGCAGGACGGATGAGCAGTTCTTC. Residues: CAGAAYGRRTDEQFF.

This clonotype was observed many times. V and J are TRBV4-2 and TRBJ2-3; 8 bases line up with TRBD2. The CDR3 is 16 amino acids. Germline assignment: CDR1 LGHNA and CDR2 YNFKEQ. The V gene end was trimmed by 1 base and the J gene end by 3 bases; junction bases not matched to a gene: 6. The CDR3 DNA is TGTGCCAGCAGCCAAGGAAATAGCGGGATTACAGATACGCAGTATTTT. This sequence encodes CASSQGNSGITDTQYF.

The V gene is TRBV27, the J gene TRBJ2-6; possibly TRBD2 for D (5 bases). The CDR3 runs 15 residues. V was cut by 7 bases and J by 4 bases, with 14 bases left in between. Germline V CDR1 and CDR2: MNHEY, SMNVEV (reference sequence). The CDR3 sequence: CASTSSWEGANVLTF. DNA for the CDR3: TGTGCCAGCACCTCTTCATGGGAGGGGGCCAACGTCCTGACTTTC. Full variable domain (outside the CDR3, taken from reference TRBV27 and TRBJ2-6): EAQVTQNPRYLITVTGKKLTVTCSQNMNHEYMSWYRQDPGLGLRQIYYSMNVEVTDKGDVPEGYKVSRKEKRNFPLILESPSPNQTSLYFCASTSSWEGANVLTFGAGSRLTVL.

This clonotype was counted ten times or more. The rearrangement links TRBV28 to TRBJ2-1; a weak D match, TRBD2 (6 bases). CDR1 is MDHEN, CDR2 SYDVKM, per germline. V shed 6 bases and J shed 9 bases, with 21 bases lying between them. The CDR3 length is 15 residues. The CDR3 DNA reads as TGTGCCAGCAGCTCTCCGGAGACTAGAGAGGCTGAGCAGTTCTTC. Protein sequence: CASSSPETREAEQFF.

This clonotype was picked up many times. V and J are TRBV19 and TRBJ1-4; D unclear. Trimming removed 3 bases from V and 8 bases from J, with 10 bases in between. Per germline, CDR1 LNHDA and CDR2 SQIVND (reference sequence). The CDR3 extends over 13 amino acids. CDR3 region: CASSIALGEKLFF. DNA of the CDR3: TGTGCCAGTAGTATCGCATTAGGAGAAAAACTGTTTTTT.

In its sample, this clonotype was seen many times. The chain joins TRBV7-9 to TRBJ2-1; D gene ambiguous. CDR3 size: 13 residues. Germline V gene lookup returns CDR1 SEHNR and CDR2 FQNEAQ (reference sequence). With 6 bases removed from V and 0 bases from J, the gap between germline ends came to 6 bases. Here the CDR3 reads CASSLGSYNEQFF. The CDR3 nucleotides read TGTGCCAGCAGTTTGGGCTCCTACAATGAGCAGTTCTTC. Full variable domain (missing parts from reference TRBV7-9 and TRBJ2-1): DTGVSQNPRHKITKRGQNVTFRCDPISEHNRLYWYRQTLGQGPEFLTYFQNEAQLEKSRLLSDRFSAERPKGSFSTLEIQRTEQGDSAMYLCASSLGSYNEQFFGPGTRLTVL.

This clonotype was observed at least ten times. This chain uses TRBV15 with TRBJ2-5; 8 bases match TRBD1. Trimming at V came to 9 bases and at J to 5 bases, leaving 11 bases not matched to a gene. Per germline, CDR1 LNHNV and CDR2 YYDKDF (reference sequence). The CDR3 is made up of 14 amino acids. CDR3 residues: CATLDRGASETQYF. In DNA, the CDR3 is TGTGCCACTTTAGACAGGGGAGCGTCGGAGACCCAGTACTTC.

V gene TRBV11-2 combines with J gene TRBJ2-7; D is uncertain. The CDR3 extends over 14 amino acids. CDR1 and CDR2 (germline): SGHAT, FQNNGV. V was pared by 3 bases and J by 1 base, with 10 bases between. CDR3 protein: CASSLSDVSYEQYF. CDR3 nucleotide sequence: TGTGCCAGCAGCTTGAGCGACGTGTCCTACGAGCAGTACTTC.

The V gene is TRBV24-1, the J gene TRBJ2-1; D call uncertain. Germline V CDR1 and CDR2: KGHDR, SFDVKD. The CDR3 consists of 13 residues. Trimming removed 3 bases at V and 6 bases at J, with 8 bases between. CDR3 region: CATSDAPRNEQFF. In DNA, the CDR3 is TGTGCCACCAGTGATGCCCCCCGCAATGAGCAGTTCTTC.

The gene calls are TRBV18 and TRBJ1-1; D might be TRBD1 (6 bases). The V and J ends lost 4 bases and 6 bases respectively, with 18 bases between them. The CDR3 covers 15 residues. Germline V gene lookup returns CDR1 KGHSH and CDR2 LQKENI. The CDR3: CASSRNGQPRAEAFF. Here the CDR3 DNA reads TGTGCCAGCTCACGCAACGGACAGCCTCGGGCTGAAGCTTTCTTT.

The V call is TRBV7-9, the J call TRBJ1-4; no reliable D call. V lost 6 bases to trimming and J lost 5 bases, with 13 bases between them. CDR3 size: 14 residues. CDR1 and CDR2 from the germline V gene are SEHNR and FQNEAQ (reference sequence). The CDR3 loop is CASRTGRQNEKLFF. Written as DNA, the CDR3 is TGTGCCAGCAGGACCGGCAGGCAAAATGAAAAACTGTTTTTT.

On this clonotype: An end of the junction differs from the germline gene, which may be a read error. The chain employs TRBV3-1 and TRBJ2-3, with 8 bases aligning to TRBD2. Per the germline V gene, CDR1 is LGHDT and CDR2 is YNNKEL (reference sequence). The CDR3 extends over 15 amino acids. The CDR3 is CVSSQVAGTSDTQYF. In nucleotides, the CDR3 is TGTGTCAGCAGCCAAGTAGCGGGGACCTCAGATACGCAGTATTTT.

This clonotype was counted at least ten times. The chain joins TRBV5-5 to TRBJ1-2; unclear D gene. The CDR3 consists of 13 residues. Germline CDR1 and CDR2: SGHKS and YYEKEE (reference sequence). The V end lost 5 bases, the J end lost 4 bases, and 12 bases lay between the germline ends. CDR3 amino acids: CASSRDTTYGYTF. The CDR3 DNA reads as TGTGCCAGCAGTAGGGATACGACCTATGGCTACACCTTC.

This clonotype was counted many times. The chain has TRBV6-2 or TRBV6-3 and TRBJ2-2; 11 bases are shared with TRBD1. The CDR3 extends over 15 amino acids. Germline V lookup: CDR1 MNHEY, CDR2 SVGEGT. The trim removed 6 bases at V and 5 bases at J, leaving 5 bases unmatched. The CDR3 coding sequence is TGTGCCAGCAGCCGCGGACAGGGGGCTACCGGGGAGCTGTTTTTT. Translated, it gives CASSRGQGATGELFF.

This clonotype was observed many times. The chain is built from TRBV28 and TRBJ1-2; possible D gene TRBD1, 6 bases. The CDR3 runs 15 residues. Germline V gives CDR1 MDHEN, CDR2 SYDVKM. V shed 5 bases and J shed 4 bases, with 17 bases lying between them. CDR3 residues: CASSLLRQAGYGYTF. The CDR3 bases are TGTGCCAGCAGTCTACTAAGACAGGCGGGCTATGGCTACACCTTC.

This clonotype has just a few counts. The chain is built from TRBV11-3 and TRBJ2-1; D is unresolved. The V gene lost 5 bases and the J gene lost 0 bases, with 8 bases spanning the gap. CDR1 SGHNT and CDR2 YENEEA come from the germline V gene. The CDR3 is 14 amino acids. CDR3 in amino acids: CASSPPPSYNEQFF. DNA for the CDR3: TGTGCCAGCAGCCCCCCTCCCTCCTACAATGAGCAGTTCTTC.

This clonotype was seen repeatedly, ten times or more. The CDR3 sequence is CASSQQGLTQFF. Here the CDR3 DNA reads TGTGCCAGCAGCCAACAGGGTCTGACTCAGTTCTTC. The chain is built from TRBV28 and TRBJ2-1, with a possible D match to TRBD1 (6 bases). The CDR3 has 12 residues. Germline CDR1 is MDHEN and CDR2 is SYDVKM. V lost 6 bases, J lost 13 bases, and 16 bases lay in between.

The sample holds many counts of this clonotype. This chain links TRBV10-3 with TRBJ2-3; D is possibly TRBD2 (5 bases). This CDR3 contains 15 residues. V lost 6 bases, J lost 2 bases, and 15 bases lay in between. Germline assignment: CDR1 ENHRY and CDR2 SYGVKD. CDR3 coding DNA: TGTGCCATCAGGGGAGACACCTTCAACACAGATACGCAGTATTTT. Translated: CAIRGDTFNTDTQYF.

This sequence joins TRBV7-2 and TRBJ2-1; D gene unclear. CDR1 is SGHTA, CDR2 FQGNSA, per germline. V lost 3 bases and J 9 bases, leaving 9 bases between the germline ends. The CDR3 contains 12 residues. The CDR3 nucleotides read TGTGCCAGCAGCTTGTGGCGAGGTGAGCAGTTCTTC. This sequence encodes CASSLWRGEQFF.

The table lists this clonotype with a few counts. V gene TRBV6-5 combines with J gene TRBJ2-1; TRBD2 matches at 8 bases. V lost 2 bases and J lost 8; bases outside the gene matches: 11. Germline values: CDR1 MNHEY, CDR2 SVGAGI. The CDR3 extends over 16 amino acids. The CDR3 nucleotides read TGTGCCAGCAGTTACCGCAGAAGCGGGAGACCACATGAGCAGTTCTTC. This translates into CASSYRRSGRPHEQFF.

The V call is TRBV9, the J call TRBJ2-3; D might be TRBD1 or TRBD2, each matching 6 bases. V dropped 1 base and J dropped 9 bases, with 15 bases sitting between them. The CDR3 sequence is 14 residues long. CDR1 and CDR2 from the germline V gene are SGDLS and YYNGEE. This CDR3 reads CASSVLDRGETQYF. The CDR3 nucleotides are TGTGCCAGCAGCGTACTCGATAGGGGGGAAACGCAGTATTTT.

The chain joins TRBV24-1 to TRBJ2-1, with 12 bases aligning to TRBD2. CDR1 is KGHDR, CDR2 SFDVKD, per germline. V dropped 6 bases and J dropped 6; count of bases not matched to a gene: 8. This CDR3 is 16 amino acids long. The CDR3 bases are TGTGCCACCAGTAGCTCCGGGACTAGCGGGTTCAATGAGCAGTTCTTC. Translated: CATSSSGTSGFNEQFF.